The rows below give T cell receptor beta chains drawn from one sample of a study of T cell repertoires in cytomegalovirus infection. For these TCRs, the target antigens are not known. TCRdb processed the reads anew with MiXCR; each CDR3 protein has one entry. The table has approximately 70,000 distinct CDR3 sequences, approximately 22% seen once. The sample comprised PBMCs, sequenced either directly or after in vitro stimulation (not recorded which). The receptors derive from a human donor in good health (CMV status not recorded). Some clones in this sample may be carry-over from other donors' samples. The CDR3 runs from the conserved cysteine through the conserved F or W. A D gene is named only where the DNA matches it firmly. Clone size appears in some rows only: once, few, many, or a class for an expanded clone.

cdr3_aa cdr3_nt j_call clone_size d_call v_call
CASSFLPRYGYTF TGTGCCAGCAGCTTTCTTCCCCGCTATGGCTACACCTTC TRBJ1-2 . . TRBV7-8
CASSQPPTDTQYF TGTGCCAGCAGTCAACCACCCACAGATACGCAGTATTTT TRBJ2-3 . . TRBV6-2/TRBV6-3
CASSLLVRGGSGANVLTF TGTGCCAGCAGCTTACTGGTCAGGGGAGGATCTGGGGCCAACGTCCTGACTTTC TRBJ2-6 many . TRBV7-2
CASSLGQGDSNQPQHF TGTGCCAGCAGCTTAGGACAGGGGGATAGCAATCAGCCCCAGCATTTT TRBJ1-5 many TRBD1 TRBV7-2
CASSLPSGSYEQYF TGTGCCAGCAGCTTACCTAGCGGGAGCTACGAGCAGTACTTC TRBJ2-7 many TRBD2 TRBV7-8
CASRLLGGNNEQFF TGTGCCAGCAGGTTGCTCGGGGGCAATAATGAGCAGTTCTTC TRBJ2-1 . . TRBV5-6
CATSGRGSVGELFF TGTGCCACCAGTGGTCGGGGGAGTGTCGGGGAGCTGTTTTTT TRBJ2-2 . . TRBV24-1
CASSYPGVAGVGEQYF TGTGCCAGCAGTTACCCGGGAGTAGCGGGAGTTGGTGAGCAGTACTTC TRBJ2-7 many TRBD2 TRBV6-2/TRBV6-3
CASNEGPRTSTIYEQYF TGTGCCAGCAATGAGGGACCCCGTACCAGTACTATCTACGAGCAGTACTTC TRBJ2-7 . . TRBV5-8
CASSSQGRWYTF TGTGCCAGCAGTTCCCAGGGCCGGTGGTACACCTTC TRBJ1-2 . . TRBV6-5
CASSPDRLSNGYTF TGTGCCAGCAGTCCTGACAGGCTGTCTAACGGCTACACCTTC TRBJ1-2 few . TRBV12-3/TRBV12-4
CASRGTSGRGYEQYF TGTGCCAGCAGAGGGACTAGCGGGAGAGGCTACGAGCAGTACTTC TRBJ2-7 . TRBD2 TRBV6-2/TRBV6-3
CASSLGLAGGSSYEQYF TGTGCCAGCAGCTTGGGACTAGCGGGAGGTTCCTCCTACGAGCAGTACTTC TRBJ2-7 . TRBD2 TRBV5-4
CASSSFPEQPQHF TGCGCCAGCAGCTCGTTCCCCGAACAGCCCCAGCATTTT TRBJ1-5 few . TRBV5-1
CASSQEGTDYGYTF TGCGCCAGCAGCCAAGAGGGGACTGATTATGGCTACACCTTC TRBJ1-2 . . TRBV4-3
CASSLRPGGRDTEAFF TGTGCCAGCAGCTTACGTCCAGGGGGCCGGGACACTGAAGCTTTCTTT TRBJ1-1 many TRBD1 TRBV11-2
CASSYWGQGSEAFF TGTGCCAGCAGTTACTGGGGACAGGGGTCTGAAGCTTTCTTT TRBJ1-1 . TRBD1 TRBV6-2/TRBV6-3
CASSLGASLTGELFF TGTGCCAGCAGCTTAGGTGCGTCTCTCACCGGGGAGCTGTTTTTT TRBJ2-2 many . TRBV7-8
CASSRLALLKTQYF TGTGCCAGCAGCCGACTAGCCTTGTTGAAGACCCAGTACTTC TRBJ2-5 few TRBD2 TRBV7-9
CASRAQGARPGYTF TGTGCCAGCAGGGCACAGGGGGCGCGCCCTGGCTACACCTTC TRBJ1-2 . TRBD1 TRBV6-1
CASSFFAPGVPGELFF . TRBJ2-2 many . TRBV7-2
CASSTGGTEAFF TGTGCCAGCAGTACGGGGGGGACTGAAGCTTTCTTT TRBJ1-1 few . TRBV6-6
CASSPGGTGDGYGYTF TGCGCCAGCAGCCCTGGTGGGACAGGGGACGGCTATGGCTACACCTTC TRBJ1-2 . TRBD1 TRBV5-1
CASSIGLNEQFF TGTGCCAGTAGTATTGGGTTAAATGAGCAGTTCTTC TRBJ2-1 . . TRBV19
CASSILAGGLGNEQFF TGTGCCAGTAGTATACTAGCGGGAGGGCTAGGGAATGAGCAGTTCTTC TRBJ2-1 . TRBD2 TRBV19
CSVEGRHNEQFF TGCAGCGTCGAAGGACGGCACAATGAGCAGTTCTTC TRBJ2-1 few . TRBV29-1
CASSRDSNLDEQFF TGTGCCAGCAGCCGGGACAGTAATTTGGATGAGCAGTTCTTC TRBJ2-1 . TRBD1 TRBV7-9
CASSPFVGQAQETQYF TGTGCCAGCTCACCGTTCGTAGGACAGGCCCAAGAGACCCAGTACTTC TRBJ2-5 . TRBD1 TRBV18
CATSRDLAGGTYNEQFF TGTGCCACCAGCAGAGATCTGGCGGGAGGGACCTACAATGAGCAGTTCTTC TRBJ2-1 . TRBD2 TRBV15
CASSQSLPPYSYNEQFF TGCGCCAGCAGTCAATCGCTACCGCCTTACTCCTACAATGAGCAGTTCTTC TRBJ2-1 . . TRBV23-1
CASSEGKGGDTQYF TGTGCCAGCAGTGAGGGGAAAGGGGGAGATACGCAGTATTTT TRBJ2-3 few . TRBV6-4
CASNQDSGNTIYF TGCGCCAGCAACCAGGACTCTGGAAACACCATATATTTT TRBJ1-3 . . TRBV10-2
CASSLVGGDYNEQFF TGTGCCAGCAGCTTGGTAGGTGGGGACTACAATGAGCAGTTCTTC TRBJ2-1 many . TRBV5-5
CASGQLNQPQHF TGTGCCAGTGGACAGCTCAATCAGCCCCAGCATTTT TRBJ1-5 . . TRBV6-2/TRBV6-3
CASSRDTGNQPQHF TGTGCCAGCAGTAGAGACACAGGGAATCAGCCCCAGCATTTT TRBJ1-5 few . TRBV12-3/TRBV12-4
CASSSLRTRSGNTIYF TGTGCCAGCAGCTCCCTGAGGACCCGCTCTGGAAACACCATATATTTT TRBJ1-3 . . TRBV11-2
CATKVRHSVQETQYF TGTGCCACCAAAGTGCGCCACAGTGTTCAAGAGACCCAGTACTTC TRBJ2-5 . . TRBV2
CASSQISGSTDTQYF TGCGCCAGCAGCCAGATTAGCGGGAGCACAGATACGCAGTATTTT TRBJ2-3 few TRBD2 TRBV4-3
CASRLAGERDEQFF TGTGCCAGTAGACTAGCGGGAGAACGCGATGAGCAGTTCTTC TRBJ2-1 . TRBD2 TRBV19
CSAGPGLAAYEQYF TGCAGTGCTGGACCGGGACTAGCGGCTTACGAGCAGTACTTC TRBJ2-7 few TRBD2 TRBV20-1
CASSQEFGSTQETQYF TGCGCCAGCAGCCAAGAATTCGGTAGTACTCAAGAGACCCAGTACTTC TRBJ2-5 . . TRBV4-1
CAWSPLYNEQFF TGTGCCTGGAGTCCCCTGTACAATGAGCAGTTCTTC TRBJ2-1 . . TRBV30
CASSDTGTGARDTQYF TGTGCCAGTAGTGACACCGGGACAGGGGCCAGGGATACGCAGTATTTT TRBJ2-3 few TRBD1 TRBV19
CASSTWTSGYEQYF TGTGCCAGCAGTACCTGGACTAGCGGATACGAGCAGTACTTC TRBJ2-7 . TRBD2 TRBV6-5
CASSYGTRQETQYF TGTGCCAGCAGTTATGGGACAAGGCAAGAGACCCAGTACTTC TRBJ2-5 . . TRBV6-1
CASSLTAGVGDTQYF TGTGCCAGCAGCTTAACAGCGGGAGTGGGGGATACGCAGTATTTT TRBJ2-3 few TRBD2 TRBV11-3
CASSFVAGGPNEQFF TGTGCCAGCAGTTTCGTAGCGGGAGGGCCCAATGAGCAGTTCTTC TRBJ2-1 . TRBD2 TRBV12-3/TRBV12-4
CASSENPGQGSTEAFF TGTGCCAGCAGCGAGAACCCGGGACAGGGAAGCACTGAAGCTTTCTTT TRBJ1-1 many TRBD1 TRBV7-8